Listed below are T cell receptor beta chains from one sample, sequenced in a study of sequential checkpoint blockade in melanoma. The assay was immunoSEQ multiplex PCR, and TCRdb's table has in-frame clones only and misses some. Among 40,000 or so clones listed, 84% were seen once. The material sequenced was CD8+ T cells sorted from blood (inferred from file names), taken from a patient given nivolumab and ipilimumab in sequence. The receptors shown here come from a human donor with melanoma. The CDR3 runs from the conserved cysteine through the conserved F or W. Each record gives: clone size, J gene, V gene, D gene, CDR3 protein, CDR3 DNA. A D gene is named only where the DNA matches it firmly. Size is omitted from some rows. Given values are once, few, many or a class for expanded clones.

clone_size: NA; j_call: TRBJ2-7; v_call: TRBV6-5; d_call: NA; cdr3_aa: CASSYESLGVYEQYF; cdr3_nt: TGTGCCAGCAGTTACGAGTCCCTGGGCGTCTACGAGCAGTACTTC
clone_size: once; j_call: TRBJ1-5; v_call: TRBV7-9; d_call: TRBD1; cdr3_aa: CASSSSQGVDSQPQHF; cdr3_nt: TGTGCCAGCAGCTCGTCTCAGGGGGTGGACAGTCAGCCCCAGCATTTT
clone_size: NA; j_call: TRBJ2-5; v_call: TRBV9; d_call: NA; cdr3_aa: CASSAEGGAGQETQYF; cdr3_nt: TGTGCCAGCAGCGCAGAAGGGGGAGCGGGACAAGAGACCCAGTACTTC
clone_size: NA; j_call: TRBJ1-5; v_call: TRBV27; d_call: NA; cdr3_aa: CASSDRGYSNQPQHF; cdr3_nt: TGTGCCAGCAGTGACCGGGGGTATAGCAATCAGCCCCAGCATTTT
clone_size: NA; j_call: TRBJ1-1; v_call: TRBV5-1; d_call: NA; cdr3_aa: CASSLGGSTEAFF; cdr3_nt: TGCGCCAGCAGCTTGGGAGGGTCCACTGAAGCTTTCTTT
clone_size: NA; j_call: TRBJ2-5; v_call: TRBV5-1; d_call: TRBD1; cdr3_aa: CASSAPGTGTLQETQYF; cdr3_nt: TGCGCCAGCAGCGCTCCCGGGACAGGGACCCTCCAAGAGACCCAGTACTTC
clone_size: NA; j_call: TRBJ1-2; v_call: TRBV6-1; d_call: NA; cdr3_aa: CASRLGGAGYTF; cdr3_nt: TGTGCCAGCAGGCTAGGGGGGGCTGGCTACACCTTC
clone_size: NA; j_call: TRBJ2-5; v_call: TRBV6-5; d_call: NA; cdr3_aa: CASSHRDFVTQYF; cdr3_nt: TGTGCCAGCAGCCACCGGGACTTTGTGACCCAGTACTTC
clone_size: once; j_call: TRBJ1-3; v_call: TRBV19; d_call: NA; cdr3_aa: CASSMRSGFAGNTIYF; cdr3_nt: TGTGCCAGTAGTATGAGGAGCGGCTTTGCTGGAAACACCATATATTTT
clone_size: NA; j_call: TRBJ2-1; v_call: TRBV7-9; d_call: NA; cdr3_aa: CASSLGQINEQFF; cdr3_nt: TGTGCCAGCAGCTTAGGACAGATTAATGAGCAGTTCTTC
clone_size: NA; j_call: TRBJ2-7; v_call: TRBV27; d_call: TRBD2; cdr3_aa: CASSPSSGSYEQYF; cdr3_nt: TGTGCCAGCAGTCCGAGTAGCGGGAGCTACGAGCAGTACTTC
clone_size: NA; j_call: TRBJ1-5; v_call: TRBV28; d_call: NA; cdr3_aa: CASSLRGPYQPQHF; cdr3_nt: TGTGCCAGCAGTTTAAGAGGTCCCTACCAGCCCCAGCATTTT
clone_size: NA; j_call: TRBJ2-1; v_call: TRBV4-2; d_call: TRBD2; cdr3_aa: CASSQDLGGAIYNEQFF; cdr3_nt: TGTGCCAGCAGCCAAGATCTCGGGGGGGCAATTTACAATGAGCAGTTCTTC
clone_size: NA; j_call: TRBJ1-2; v_call: TRBV27; d_call: NA; cdr3_aa: CASSKQGDYGYTF; cdr3_nt: TGTGCCAGCAGTAAACAGGGTGACTATGGCTACACCTTC
clone_size: NA; j_call: TRBJ2-5; v_call: TRBV4-1; d_call: TRBD2; cdr3_aa: CASSPWGGGYQETQYF; cdr3_nt: TGCGCCAGCAGCCCCTGGGGCGGGGGGTACCAAGAGACCCAGTACTTC
clone_size: NA; j_call: TRBJ1-1; v_call: TRBV5-5; d_call: TRBD1; cdr3_aa: CASSHLGQGMNTEAFF; cdr3_nt: TGTGCCAGCAGCCACCTGGGACAGGGAATGAACACTGAAGCTTTCTTT
clone_size: NA; j_call: TRBJ2-1; v_call: TRBV5-1; d_call: TRBD2; cdr3_aa: CASSLTSGGAIYLPYNEQFF; cdr3_nt: TGCGCCAGCAGCCTGACTAGCGGGGGGGCAATCTACCTCCCCTACAATGAGCAGTTCTTC
clone_size: NA; j_call: TRBJ2-3; v_call: TRBV4-1; d_call: NA; cdr3_aa: CASSQDPTGGTDTQYF; cdr3_nt: TGCGCCAGCAGCCAAGACCCAACGGGGGGCACAGATACGCAGTATTTT
clone_size: once; j_call: TRBJ1-1; v_call: TRBV5-1; d_call: TRBD1; cdr3_aa: CASSLEQGGYTEAFF; cdr3_nt: TGCGCCAGCAGCTTGGAACAGGGGGGGTACACTGAAGCTTTCTTT
clone_size: NA; j_call: TRBJ2-5; v_call: TRBV7-6; d_call: NA; cdr3_aa: CASSPDWQTQYF; cdr3_nt: TGTGCCAGCAGCCCCGACTGGCAGACCCAGTACTTC
clone_size: NA; j_call: TRBJ2-2; v_call: TRBV6-4; d_call: NA; cdr3_aa: CASSTGTHSNTGELFF; cdr3_nt: TGTGCCAGCAGTACCGGGACTCATAGTAACACCGGGGAGCTGTTTTTT
clone_size: NA; j_call: TRBJ2-7; v_call: TRBV2; d_call: NA; cdr3_aa: CASSVAPALGEQYF; cdr3_nt: TGTGCCAGCAGTGTCGCCCCCGCCCTAGGTGAGCAGTACTTC
clone_size: NA; j_call: TRBJ1-5; v_call: TRBV10-2; d_call: NA; cdr3_aa: CASSERGTEPQHF; cdr3_nt: TGCGCCAGCAGTGAACGGGGAACCGAGCCCCAGCATTTT
clone_size: once; j_call: TRBJ2-7; v_call: TRBV29-1; d_call: TRBD2; cdr3_aa: CSVDGVQAGAPYEQYF; cdr3_nt: TGCAGCGTTGACGGGGTACAGGCGGGAGCACCCTACGAGCAGTACTTC
clone_size: NA; j_call: TRBJ2-1; v_call: TRBV7-6; d_call: TRBD2; cdr3_aa: CASSLDTSGGNEQFF; cdr3_nt: TGTGCCAGCAGCTTAGACACTAGCGGCGGCAATGAGCAGTTCTTC
clone_size: few; j_call: TRBJ2-1; v_call: TRBV19; d_call: TRBD2; cdr3_aa: CATKIGGDYNEQFF; cdr3_nt: TGTGCCACCAAAATTGGGGGGGACTACAATGAGCAGTTCTTC
clone_size: NA; j_call: TRBJ2-5; v_call: TRBV2; d_call: NA; cdr3_aa: CASVPRDQETQYF; cdr3_nt: TGTGCCAGCGTCCCCAGGGATCAAGAGACCCAGTACTTC
clone_size: NA; j_call: TRBJ2-7; v_call: TRBV6-5; d_call: TRBD1; cdr3_aa: CATSDRGHLGQYF; cdr3_nt: TGTGCCACTTCGGACAGGGGGCATTTAGGGCAGTACTTC
clone_size: NA; j_call: TRBJ2-7; v_call: TRBV4-1; d_call: NA; cdr3_aa: CASSQTDSYEQYF; cdr3_nt: TGCGCCAGCAGCCAAACCGACAGCTACGAGCAGTACTTC
clone_size: NA; j_call: TRBJ2-2; v_call: TRBV27; d_call: NA; cdr3_aa: CASSLSAWNTGELFF; cdr3_nt: TGTGCCAGCAGTTTATCGGCATGGAACACCGGGGAGCTGTTTTTT
clone_size: NA; j_call: TRBJ2-7; v_call: TRBV10-2; d_call: NA; cdr3_aa: CASKRSPLSYEQYF; cdr3_nt: TGCGCCAGCAAGCGGAGCCCCCTCTCCTACGAGCAGTACTTC
clone_size: NA; j_call: TRBJ1-5; v_call: TRBV7-9; d_call: NA; cdr3_aa: CASSLGQNQPQHF; cdr3_nt: TGTGCCAGCAGCTTAGGACAGAACCAGCCCCAGCATTTT
clone_size: once; j_call: TRBJ2-1; v_call: TRBV7-9; d_call: TRBD2; cdr3_aa: CASSLAGQLAGGPLGEQFF; cdr3_nt: TGTGCCAGCAGCTTAGCTGGCCAACTAGCGGGAGGGCCGTTGGGTGAGCAGTTCTTC
clone_size: NA; j_call: TRBJ2-2; v_call: TRBV7-9; d_call: TRBD2; cdr3_aa: CASDPGLVFSGELFF; cdr3_nt: TGTGCCAGCGATCCGGGACTAGTTTTTTCCGGGGAGCTGTTTTTT
clone_size: NA; j_call: TRBJ2-3; v_call: TRBV12-2; d_call: NA; cdr3_aa: CASRSRLDSSTDTQYF; cdr3_nt: TGTGCAAGTCGCTCCAGACTAGATTCTAGCACAGATACGCAGTATTTT
clone_size: NA; j_call: TRBJ2-7; v_call: TRBV6-1; d_call: TRBD1; cdr3_aa: CASPRVSTGIGEQYF; cdr3_nt: TGTGCCAGCCCTCGGGTGTCGACAGGGATCGGCGAGCAGTACTTC
clone_size: NA; j_call: TRBJ1-2; v_call: TRBV11-1; d_call: NA; cdr3_aa: CASSDQGNDGYTF; cdr3_nt: TGTGCCAGCAGCGATCAGGGAAATGATGGCTACACCTTC
clone_size: NA; j_call: TRBJ2-1; v_call: TRBV27; d_call: NA; cdr3_aa: CASSLTLRYEQFF; cdr3_nt: TGTGCCAGCAGTCTAACCCTCAGGTACGAGCAGTTCTTC
clone_size: NA; j_call: TRBJ1-1; v_call: TRBV4-1; d_call: TRBD1; cdr3_aa: CASSQDRGQLAAFF; cdr3_nt: TGCGCCAGCAGCCAAGATCGGGGACAGTTAGCAGCTTTCTTT
clone_size: NA; j_call: TRBJ2-2; v_call: TRBV5-4; d_call: NA; cdr3_aa: CASSLPRGDWENTGELFF; cdr3_nt: TGTGCCAGCAGCCTCCCCAGGGGCGATTGGGAGAACACCGGGGAGCTGTTTTTT
clone_size: few; j_call: TRBJ2-7; v_call: TRBV15; d_call: TRBD1; cdr3_aa: CATSETGAEDEQYF; cdr3_nt: TGTGCCACCAGCGAAACAGGGGCGGAGGACGAGCAGTACTTC
clone_size: NA; j_call: TRBJ2-5; v_call: TRBV5-4; d_call: NA; cdr3_aa: CASSPPPDF; cdr3_nt: TGTGCCAGCAGTCCCCCCCCGGACTTC
clone_size: NA; j_call: TRBJ2-7; v_call: TRBV13; d_call: TRBD1; cdr3_aa: CASSLKGQGNYEQYF; cdr3_nt: TGTGCCAGCAGCTTGAAGGGACAGGGGAACTACGAGCAGTACTTC
clone_size: NA; j_call: TRBJ2-4; v_call: TRBV27; d_call: NA; cdr3_aa: CASSPRDIPDIQYF; cdr3_nt: TGTGCCAGCAGTCCCAGGGACATCCCGGACATTCAGTACTTC
clone_size: few; j_call: TRBJ1-4; v_call: TRBV4-1; d_call: NA; cdr3_aa: CASSQGLGELFF; cdr3_nt: TGCGCCAGCAGCCAAGGGCTGGGCGAACTGTTTTTT
clone_size: NA; j_call: TRBJ2-1; v_call: TRBV5-1; d_call: NA; cdr3_aa: CASSLTPSGYEQFF; cdr3_nt: TGCGCCAGCAGCTTGACCCCTTCAGGCTATGAGCAGTTCTTC
clone_size: once; j_call: TRBJ1-5; v_call: TRBV6-1; d_call: NA; cdr3_aa: CASSDSGIHQPQHF; cdr3_nt: TGTGCCAGCAGTGATTCGGGAATTCATCAGCCCCAGCATTTT
clone_size: NA; j_call: TRBJ2-7; v_call: TRBV7-2; d_call: NA; cdr3_aa: CASSADSLSYEQYF; cdr3_nt: TGTGCCAGCAGCGCCGACAGTCTATCCTACGAGCAGTACTTC
clone_size: NA; j_call: TRBJ2-5; v_call: TRBV5-1; d_call: TRBD2; cdr3_aa: CASSLGLAGLQETQYF; cdr3_nt: TGCGCCAGCAGCTTAGGACTAGCGGGGCTCCAAGAGACCCAGTACTTC
clone_size: NA; j_call: TRBJ2-3; v_call: TRBV6-1; d_call: NA; cdr3_aa: CASSEEADLTDTQYF; cdr3_nt: TGTGCCAGCAGTGAAGAGGCGGATCTCACAGATACGCAGTATTTT
clone_size: once; j_call: TRBJ1-1; v_call: TRBV5-1; d_call: NA; cdr3_aa: CASSFTGGPNTEAFF; cdr3_nt: TGCGCCAGCAGCTTCACGGGGGGGCCTAACACTGAAGCTTTCTTT
clone_size: NA; j_call: TRBJ2-7; v_call: TRBV5-4; d_call: NA; cdr3_aa: CASSSLDIPEQYF; cdr3_nt: TGTGCCAGCAGCTCTCTGGACATCCCCGAGCAGTACTTC
clone_size: NA; j_call: TRBJ2-7; v_call: TRBV29-1; d_call: TRBD1; cdr3_aa: CSVRTGGWEQYF; cdr3_nt: TGCAGCGTTAGGACAGGGGGCTGGGAGCAGTACTTC
clone_size: NA; j_call: TRBJ2-7; v_call: TRBV4-1; d_call: TRBD2; cdr3_aa: CASSLSGTATYEQYF; cdr3_nt: TGCGCCAGCAGCCTCAGCGGGACGGCGACCTACGAGCAGTACTTC